Listed below are T cell receptor beta chains from one sample, sequenced in a study of T cell responses to AZD1222 COVID-19 vaccine. Assay: immunoSEQ multiplex PCR; the TCRdb copy retains only in-frame clones and omits some. This table has about 110,000 clones, approximately 90% appearing once. The source was peripheral blood, collected on day 0 of MenACWY control vaccination. Receptors originate from an adult in good health. Each CDR3 is given with its conserved first and last residue. Each record gives: D gene, V gene, J gene, CDR3 length, clone size, CDR3 protein, CDR3 DNA. The D gene is left open where the match is weak. Clone sizes are given selectively: once, few, many, or a class where the clone is expanded.

>-|TRBV10-1|TRBJ1-2|11|-
CASITLGGYTF
TGCGCCAGCATCACCCTGGGAGGCTACACCTTC
>-|TRBV2|TRBJ1-2|15|-
CASREYRAGSYGYTF
TGTGCCAGCAGAGAATACAGGGCGGGGAGCTATGGCTACACCTTC
>-|TRBV12-5|TRBJ1-3|16|-
CASGWGRVHSGNTIYF
TGTGCTAGTGGTTGGGGTAGGGTTCACTCTGGAAACACCATATATTTT
>-|TRBV19|TRBJ1-5|15|-
CASSMKGGPNQPQHF
TGTGCCAGTAGTATGAAGGGGGGGCCGAATCAGCCCCAGCATTTT
>-|TRBV20-1|TRBJ1-2|11|-
CRAHGTSGDTF
TGCAGAGCCCATGGAACGTCGGGCGACACCTTC
>TRBD1|TRBV19|TRBJ2-2|15|-
CASSLGTGGHGELFF
TGTGCCAGTAGTTTGGGGACAGGGGGCCACGGGGAGCTGTTTTTT
>-|TRBV5-4|TRBJ1-4|15|-
CASRSGGATNEKLFF
TGTGCCAGCAGATCTGGGGGGGCAACTAATGAAAAACTGTTTTTT
>-|TRBV6-5|TRBJ1-1|16|-
CASSYEVGGMNTEAFF
TGTGCCAGCAGTTATGAAGTAGGGGGGATGAACACTGAAGCTTTCTTT
>TRBD1|TRBV29-1|TRBJ2-2|14|-
CSVADRSNTGELFF
TGCAGCGTGGCGGACAGGTCGAACACCGGGGAGCTGTTTTTT
>-|TRBV5-4|TRBJ2-2|16|-
CASSLASGWETGELFF
TGTGCCAGCAGCTTGGCATCCGGGTGGGAGACCGGGGAGCTGTTTTTT
>TRBD1|TRBV19|TRBJ2-7|15|-
CASSLDRGYSYEQYF
TGTGCCAGTAGCCTGGACAGGGGGTACTCCTACGAGCAGTACTTC
>-|TRBV7-2|TRBJ1-6|16|once
CASSLRRGFTNSPLHF
TGTGCCAGCAGCTTAAGGCGGGGTTTCACTAATTCACCCCTCCACTTT
>-|TRBV28|TRBJ2-5|13|-
CASSPGDQETQYF
TGTGCCAGCAGTCCGGGGGACCAAGAGACCCAGTACTTC
>-|TRBV2|TRBJ1-3|17|few
CASSFRDPGPLTATIYF
TGTGCCAGCAGTTTCCGGGACCCCGGCCCGCTAACGGCCACCATATATTTT
>-|TRBV7-3|TRBJ2-6|14|-
CASSLNSGANVLTF
TGTGCCAGCAGCTTAAACTCTGGGGCCAACGTCCTGACTTTC
>-|TRBV18|TRBJ1-2|15|-
CASSLSGDANYGYTF
TGTGCCAGCTCACTGTCGGGTGACGCTAACTATGGCTACACCTTC
>-|TRBV18|TRBJ1-5|12|-
CASSSGNQPQHF
TGTGCCAGCTCATCGGGAAATCAGCCCCAGCATTTT
>-|TRBV6-5|TRBJ2-7|15|-
CASSYVGTGSYEQYF
TGTGCCAGCAGTTACGTCGGAACTGGGTCCTACGAGCAGTACTTC
>-|TRBV7-8|TRBJ1-5|15|few
CASSQSQGPSQPQHF
TGTGCCAGCAGCCAATCGCAGGGCCCCTCTCAGCCCCAGCATTTT
>-|TRBV6-5|TRBJ1-1|15|-
CAINRGGARNTEAFF
TGTGCCATCAACCGGGGGGGGGCGAGGAACACTGAAGCTTTCTTT
>-|TRBV19|TRBJ2-6|18|-
CASSQDLTNHKVGQRLTF
TGTGCCAGTAGTCAAGATCTGACAAATCACAAAGTCGGCCAACGTCTGACTTTC
>TRBD1|TRBV4-1|TRBJ1-5|20|-
CASSPHLYTRDSDSNQPQHF
TGCGCCAGCAGCCCTCACCTTTATACCCGGGACAGCGATAGCAATCAGCCCCAGCATTTT
>-|TRBV13|TRBJ2-2|16|-
CASSLVGRGHTGELFF
TGTGCCAGCAGCTTAGTGGGCAGGGGTCACACCGGGGAGCTGTTTTTT
>-|TRBV6-5|TRBJ1-2|14|once
CASSQAQGLYGYTF
TGTGCCAGCAGTCAGGCCCAGGGCCTCTATGGCTACACCTTC
>-|TRBV3-1/TRBV3-2|TRBJ2-2|16|-
CASSPRHGKRLGELFF
TGTGCCAGCAGCCCCCGACACGGAAAGAGGCTGGGGGAGCTGTTTTTT
>TRBD1|TRBV9|TRBJ1-2|18|-
CASSHIRGTGIPYYGYTF
TGTGCCAGCAGCCATATTAGGGGGACAGGGATCCCCTACTATGGCTACACCTTC
>-|TRBV2|TRBJ2-7|14|few
CASRDREGAYEQYF
TGTGCCAGCAGGGACAGGGAGGGAGCCTACGAGCAGTACTTC
>-|TRBV18|TRBJ2-1|12|-
CASSPRGPEQFF
TGTGCCAGCTCACCACGAGGCCCTGAGCAGTTCTTC
>-|TRBV12-3/TRBV12-4|TRBJ2-1|12|-
CASSFEGNEQFF
TGTGCCAGCAGTTTCGAGGGCAATGAGCAGTTCTTC
>-|TRBV27|TRBJ2-1|14|-
CASSNRGGLNEQFF
TGTGCCAGCAGCAACAGGGGGGGATTAAATGAGCAGTTCTTC
>-|TRBV6-5|TRBJ1-2|15|-
CASILLSTAPYGYTF
TGTGCCAGCATTCTTCTTTCGACAGCACCGTATGGCTACACCTTC
>-|TRBV5-3|TRBJ1-5|15|-
CARSLAVRANQPQHF
TGTGCCAGAAGCTTGGCGGTAAGGGCGAATCAGCCCCAGCATTTT
>-|TRBV27|TRBJ1-1|14|-
CASSLQGSITEAFF
TGTGCCAGCAGTTTACAGGGTAGTATCACTGAAGCTTTCTTT
>TRBD2|TRBV5-1|TRBJ2-4|17|-
CASSPPLAGGRQNIQYF
TGCGCCAGCAGCCCCCCTCTAGCGGGGGGGCGTCAAAACATTCAGTACTTC
>TRBD1|TRBV27|TRBJ1-2|16|once
CASRAGPRGINYGYTF
TGTGCCAGCAGGGCCGGTCCCAGGGGGATTAACTATGGCTACACCTTC
>-|TRBV10-1|TRBJ2-7|13|-
CASSWTPTGEQYF
TGCGCCAGCAGTTGGACACCGACGGGGGAGCAGTACTTC
>TRBD1|TRBV11-2|TRBJ2-7|15|-
CASSLAFGQAYEQYF
TGTGCCAGCAGCTTAGCGTTCGGACAGGCCTACGAGCAGTACTTC
>TRBD1|TRBV7-3|TRBJ1-1|16|-
CASSLGQGRMNTEAFF
TGTGCCAGCAGCTTAGGACAGGGGAGGATGAACACTGAAGCTTTCTTT
>TRBD1|TRBV19|TRBJ2-5|15|-
CASSIGDRVRETQYF
TGTGCCAGTAGTATAGGTGACAGGGTGAGGGAGACCCAGTACTTC
>-|TRBV7-3|TRBJ2-5|13|-
CASSFAGSETQYF
TGTGCCAGCAGCTTCGCGGGGTCGGAGACCCAGTACTTC
>TRBD2|TRBV10-3|TRBJ2-3|16|few
CAISEGLAGVKDTQYF
TGTGCCATCAGTGAGGGGCTAGCGGGGGTTAAAGATACGCAGTATTTT
>-|TRBV25-1|TRBJ2-1|12|-
CASTFGTHEQFF
TGTGCCAGCACCTTCGGGACCCATGAGCAGTTCTTC
>TRBD1|TRBV7-8|TRBJ2-7|15|-
CASSSRDRGSHEQYF
TGTGCCAGCAGCTCCCGGGACAGGGGGTCCCACGAGCAGTACTTC
>-|TRBV6-4|TRBJ2-2|14|-
CASRPQANTGELFF
TGTGCCAGCAGACCACAGGCGAACACCGGGGAGCTGTTTTTT
>-|TRBV5-4|TRBJ1-2|13|-
CASSLSGDYGYTF
TGTGCCAGCAGCTTGTCAGGGGACTATGGCTACACCTTC
>-|TRBV19|TRBJ2-1|17|-
CASSMHFSLSSYNEQFF
TGTGCCAGTAGTATGCACTTTTCCCTGAGCTCCTACAATGAGCAGTTCTTC
>-|TRBV15|TRBJ2-7|11|-
CATSSSHEQYF
TGTGCCACCAGCAGCAGCCACGAGCAGTACTTC
>-|TRBV10-1|TRBJ1-2|12|-
CASSEGNYGYTF
TGCGCCAGCAGTGAAGGCAACTATGGCTACACCTTC
>-|TRBV30|TRBJ1-6|14|-
CAWSVEADYSPLHF
TGTGCCTGGAGTGTGGAGGCAGATTATTCACCCCTCCACTTT
>-|TRBV27|TRBJ2-7|17|-
CASSFGRWGESSYEQYF
TGTGCCAGCAGTTTCGGGCGCTGGGGGGAGAGCTCCTACGAGCAGTACTTC
>TRBD1|TRBV2|TRBJ2-3|19|-
CASSEGRGTGMSSTDTQYF
TGTGCCAGCAGTGAAGGGCGGGGGACAGGGATGAGTAGCACAGATACGCAGTATTTT